This passage covers 18 T cell receptor beta chains from one sample sequenced in a study of cytomegalovirus exposure and HLA in healthy donors. PCR employed 60 Vbeta and 13 Jbeta primers. Profiling relied on immunoSEQ multiplex PCR, and the TCRdb table lists in-frame clones only, not all of them. The data show approximately 140,000 clones, roughly 82% seen once. The sequenced material came from PBMCs. The receptor set was obtained from a boy between 10 and 17 years old in good health and CMV-seronegative.

This rearrangement joins TRBV30 to TRBJ2-3; 8 bases are shared with TRBD2. J was trimmed by 1 base and V by 2 bases; bases with no gene match: 5. The germline CDR1 and CDR2 sequences are GTSNPN and SVGIG (reference sequence). CDR3 length equals 15 residues. DNA for the CDR3: TGTGCCTGGAGTTTCGGGGGGGTGCGCACAGATACGCAGTATTTT. Residues: CAWSFGGVRTDTQYF.

There are a few counts of this clone. The J gene is TRBJ1-2, the V gene TRBV5-8; 7 bases are a match to TRBD1. CDR3 size: 16 residues. Per the germline V gene, CDR1 is SGHTS and CDR2 is YDEGEE. The ends lost 3 bases at V and 4 bases at J; junction bases unmatched: 12. The CDR3 region is CASSWKTGMTGYGYTF. The CDR3 nucleotides are TGTGCCAGCAGCTGGAAGACAGGGATGACTGGCTATGGCTACACCTTC.

The chain employs TRBV5-8 and TRBJ2-5; a weak D match, TRBD2 (6 bases). The V end lost 4 bases, the J end lost 1 base, and 17 bases lay between the germline ends. Germline assignment: CDR1 SGHTS and CDR2 YDEGEE. The CDR3 runs 16 residues. The CDR3 DNA sequence: TGTGCCAGCAGCAGGTACGGGACTCTGGGCCAAGAGACCCAGTACTTC. Encoded protein: CASSRYGTLGQETQYF.

The rearrangement joins TRBV11-3 to TRBJ2-7; the match to TRBD2 covers 9 bases. CDR3 size: 14 residues. CDR1 is SGHNT, CDR2 YENEEA, per germline. V lost 3 bases, J lost 4 bases, and 4 bases stayed unmatched. CDR3 coding DNA: TGTGCCAGCAGCTTCCTAGCGGGACGTTACGAGCAGTACTTC. Its translation is CASSFLAGRYEQYF.

The chain employs TRBV5-4 and TRBJ2-5; D is possibly TRBD2 (5 bases). The V end was cut by 5 bases, the J end by 2 bases, with 10 bases between. The germline CDR1 and CDR2 sequences are SGHNT and YYREEE (reference sequence). This CDR3 spans 13 amino acids. CDR3 sequence reads: CASSVWEQETQYF. The DNA of the CDR3 is TGTGCCAGCAGTGTCTGGGAGCAAGAGACCCAGTACTTC.

The V and J genes are TRBV7-2 and TRBJ2-1; 8 positions match TRBD2. Germline CDR1 reads SGHTA; CDR2 reads FQGNSA. This CDR3 is 15 amino acids long. Germline trimming cut 3 bases from V and 8 bases from J; bases unmatched to any gene: 9. CDR3 nucleotide sequence: TGTGCCAGCAGCTTTCAACGGGGGGGTTCCGATGAGCAGTTCTTC. Protein product: CASSFQRGGSDEQFF.

In its sample, this clone was seen once. The chain carries TRBV2 and TRBJ1-3, with 7 bases that match TRBD1. Germline lookup yields CDR1 SNHLY and CDR2 FYNNEI. This CDR3 contains 15 residues. V lost 6 bases to trimming and J lost 2 bases; unmatched junction nucleotides: 7. The CDR3 DNA reads as TGTGCCAGCAGACCCGACAGGGCGGCTGGAAACACCATATATTTT. It specifies CASRPDRAAGNTIYF.

This clone was detected a few times. The J gene is TRBJ2-5, the V gene TRBV5-4; 8 nucleotides line up with TRBD2. The germline V gene encodes CDR1 SGHNT and CDR2 YYREEE (reference sequence). The length of the CDR3 is 15 residues. Trimming cost V 0 bases and J 5 bases; bases outside gene matches: 6. The CDR3 loop reads CASSLAGTRQETQYF. The CDR3 DNA follows: TGTGCCAGCAGCTTGGCCGGGACTAGGCAGGAGACCCAGTACTTC.

The chain recombines TRBV5-4 with TRBJ2-7, with TRBD1 matching over 12 bases. V trimming: 5 bases; J trimming: 4 bases; junction bases outside the gene matches: 4. CDR3 length: 14 residues. In germline, CDR1 is SGHNT, CDR2 YYREEE (reference sequence). The DNA for the CDR3 is TGTGCCAGCAGTGAGGGACAGGGGGCTTACGAGCAGTACTTC. It yields the protein CASSEGQGAYEQYF.

V and J are TRBV7-2 and TRBJ2-1, with D maybe TRBD1 (6 bases). Germline V CDR1 and CDR2: SGHTA, FQGNSA. CDR3 length: 16 amino acids. V lost 6 bases, J lost 0 bases, and 15 bases lay in between. As DNA, the CDR3 is TGTGCCAGCAGACTTTCCGGGACAAGCTCCTACAATGAGCAGTTCTTC. Residues: CASRLSGTSSYNEQFF.

V gene TRBV21-1 combines with J gene TRBJ1-1. TRBV21-1 is a listed pseudogene. This CDR3 spans 15 amino acids. CDR3 region: CASSSVGGMGTEAFF. The DNA for the CDR3 is TGTGCCAGCAGCAGTGTGGGGGGGATGGGCACTGAAGCTTTCTTT.

V is TRBV4-3 and J is TRBJ1-2, with unresolved D. Germline V gene sequence: CDR1 LGHNA, CDR2 YSLEER. CDR3 length equals 15 residues. Trimming took off 0 bases at V and 1 base at J, with 9 bases between the two ends. CDR3: CASSQDRHRNYGYTF. CDR3 sequence (DNA): TGCGCCAGCAGCCAAGACAGACATCGTAACTATGGCTACACCTTC.

The genes are TRBV7-8 and TRBJ1-5; TRBD1 matches 7 bases. The CDR3 is 17 amino acids. The germline CDR1 and CDR2 sequences are SGHVS and FQNEAQ. J was trimmed by 5 bases and V by 1 base; bases with no gene match: 11. The CDR3 DNA reads TGTGCCAGCAGCTTAGTGACAGGGTCCGCGGGACATCAGCCCCAGCATTTT. Its translation is CASSLVTGSAGHQPQHF.

The chain recombines TRBV5-1 with TRBJ2-1; 8 nucleotides match TRBD1. Trimming at V came to 6 bases and at J to 5 bases, leaving 10 bases not matched to a gene. The CDR3 length is 15 residues. The germline V gene encodes CDR1 SGHRS and CDR2 YFSETQ. In DNA, the CDR3 is TGCGCCAGCACCCCTTCTTTGACAGGGGACAATGAGCAGTTCTTC. Its protein is CASTPSLTGDNEQFF.

The rearrangement uses TRBV7-6 and TRBJ2-7, with 10 bases lining up with TRBD2. CDR3 size: 16 residues. The V and J ends lost 1 base and 3 bases, in that order; junction bases with no gene match: 6. The germline V gene encodes CDR1 SGHVS and CDR2 FNYEAQ. In DNA form, the CDR3 reads TGTGCCAGCAGCTTAGAAGGGCTAGCGGGAGACTACGAGCAGTACTTC. Translation: CASSLEGLAGDYEQYF.

The rearrangement joins TRBV2 to TRBJ1-2, with D hard to call. This CDR3 region has 13 residues. Germline CDR1 SNHLY, CDR2 FYNNEI. Trimming took 6 bases from V and 4 from J, leaving 12 bases between them. The CDR3 reads CASRPAAPYGYTF. The CDR3 DNA reads TGTGCCAGCAGACCCGCGGCACCCTATGGCTACACCTTC.

The genes are TRBV19 and TRBJ2-5; 11 bases are shared with TRBD2. Trimming took 3 bases from V and 2 from J; bases not matched to a gene: 2. The CDR3 has 15 residues. In germline, CDR1 is LNHDA, CDR2 SQIVND (reference sequence). CDR3 region: CASSIRTSGQETQYF. The CDR3 DNA sequence: TGTGCCAGTAGTATCCGGACTAGCGGGCAAGAGACCCAGTACTTC.

V usage is TRBV27 and J usage is TRBJ2-2; D remains unclear. The V gene lost 6 bases and the J gene lost 6 bases, with 11 bases spanning the gap. CDR3 length equals 13 residues. Per germline, CDR1 MNHEY and CDR2 SMNVEV (reference sequence). CDR3 bases: TGTGCCAGCAGCCTATTCAGGTCCGGGGAGCTGTTTTTT. It translates to CASSLFRSGELFF.